This T cell receptor beta chain appears in the sequencing data of a study of cytomegalovirus exposure and HLA in healthy donors. Donors likely had unrecorded immune exposures despite being nominally healthy when sampled. Concerning this clone: Its target is not known.

Regarding the study as a whole: It was about 150 TCR beta chains that were listed as cytomegalovirus-associated.

The CDR3 sequence is 13 residues long. The V end was cut by 4 bases, the J end by 6 bases, with 13 bases between. Germline lookup yields CDR1 SGHTA and CDR2 FQGNSA. Vbeta (60) and Jbeta (13) primers were used in the PCR. The protocol was immunoSEQ multiplex PCR, while the TCRdb copy is restricted to in-frame clones and leaves out a portion. The data contain 60,000 to 100,000 clones, 78% of them seen just once; the ten biggest clones take up 4.5% to 7%. This receptor was taken from a male donor in good health and CMV-seropositive. Sample: PBMCs. The chain combines TRBV7-2 with TRBJ2-7; possible D gene TRBD2, 6 bases. CDR3 nucleotide sequence: TGTGCCAGCAGCTCCCCGGGGGTGAGCGAGCAGTACTTC. The encoded protein is CASSSPGVSEQYF.